This T cell receptor beta chain appears in the sequencing data of a study of T-cell reconstitution after alpha-beta-depleted transplantation in children (dated by TCRdb to 2016 to 2018). Background on the whole study: T-cell immune reconstitution after TCRalphabeta/CD19-depleted allogeneic hematopoietic cell transplantation in children was quantitatively tracked in the study by means of TCR repertoire profiling.

This clonotype has more than one count but fewer than ten. Its antigen is not yet known. Nothing much larger sits one base from this clone, and base qualities are not available. Library preparation employed PCR. The sequencing machine was an Illumina HiSeq 2500. Molecular barcoding was employed in the preparation of TCR libraries, with unique molecular identifiers being used to normalize TCRbeta repertoire quantification. TCRdb reworked the public reads: Q25 trimming with fastp, MiXCR clone assembly, productive beta chains retained. A single entry per CDR3 protein holds the most common genes and DNA from its merged rows. For this sample there are over 200,000 distinct CDR3 sequences; roughly a tenth appear just once. The ten largest clones represent about 6.2% of the sample. The CDR3 contains 14 residues, cysteine and phenylalanine counted. The entry retains the CDR3 DNA only, 42 bases that are in frame from base 1. The germline V gene gives CDR1 as SNHLY and CDR2 as FYNNEI. The germline ends are 12 bases apart after V is trimmed by 4 bases and J by 6 bases.

The source of this sequence is a human donor who donated a stem cell graft to a child with acute lymphoblastic leukemia. Sequenced material: PBMCs from the stem cell graft donor, taken from the stem cell graft. The sequence joins TRBV2 to TRBJ2-2; the D region possibly corresponds to TRBD1 (6 bases align). The CDR3 region reads CASSVLQGAGELFF. The DNA sequence is given as TGTGCCAGCAGTGTCTTACAGGGAGCCGGGGAGCTGTTTTTT. Where the CDR3 stops, the reference TRBV2 and TRBJ2-2 genes take over; the full variable domain is EPEVTQTPSHQVTQMGQEVILRCVPISNHLYFYWYRQILGQKVEFLVSFYNNEISEKSEIFDDQFSVERPDGSNFTLKIRSTKLEDSAMYFCASSVLQGAGELFFGEGSRLTVL.